This TCR beta chain was captured by sequencing in a study of T cell responses to AZD1222 COVID-19 vaccine. Study results and caveats: Clonal diversity was possibly underestimated; the donors were predominantly white British and more often female. All repertoire sampling was performed exclusively after the peak T cell response. The number of AZD1222 recipients seropositive at baseline was only five to seven.

Concerning this clone: Its antigen remains unidentified.

The CDR3 sequence is 14 residues long. The germline V and J ends were trimmed by 3 bases and 11 bases, with 14 bases remaining between them. The germline gives CDR1 SGHTA, CDR2 FQGNSA. Data came from immunoSEQ multiplex PCR; TCRdb stores just in-frame clones and leaves some out. Here the sample spans about 96,000 clones, roughly nine tenths being singletons. The receptor comes from an adult in good health. Here the sequenced sample was peripheral blood, taken on day 0 of AZD1222 vaccination. The chain links TRBV7-2 to TRBJ1-6; D possibly corresponds to TRBD1 (5 bases). The CDR3 region is CASSFEPGPTPLHF. DNA for the CDR3: TGTGCCAGCAGCTTCGAACCGGGACCCACACCCCTCCACTTT. The full variable domain, rest sourced from reference TRBV7-2 and TRBJ1-6, is GAGVSQSPSNKVTEKGKDVELRCDPISGHTALYWYRQSLGQGLEFLIYFQGNSAPDKSGLPSDRFSAERTGGSVSTLTIQRTQQEDSAVYLCASSFEPGPTPLHFGNGTRLTVT.